The 8 T cell receptor beta chains listed next were all sequenced from one sample in a study of blood T cell repertoires in COVID-19. Sequencing was performed with immunoSEQ multiplex PCR; in TCRdb, only in-frame clones are kept and a portion is missing. The sample shows about 150,000 clones, 75% to 85% of them seen only once. Material: peripheral blood. These receptors were collected from a man aged 55 to 70 with acute or convalescent COVID-19.

This chain connects TRBV24-1 to TRBJ1-2, with 9 bases identical to TRBD1. The CDR3 spans 15 residues. Germline V lookup: CDR1 KGHDR, CDR2 SFDVKD. V was clipped by 5 bases and J by 8 bases; unmatched bases: 11. The CDR3 here is CATSGGEQGARGYTF. CDR3 in DNA: TGTGCCACCAGTGGGGGAGAACAGGGGGCGCGCGGCTACACCTTC.

This sequence joins TRBV2 and TRBJ2-5; D perhaps matches TRBD1 (6 bases). CDR1 is SNHLY, CDR2 FYNNEI, per germline. V lost 3 bases to trimming and J lost 0 bases, with 8 bases between them. This CDR3 comprises 14 residues. CDR3 sequence reads: CASSDRTDQETQYF. In DNA, the CDR3 is TGTGCCAGCAGTGACAGGACAGACCAAGAGACCCAGTACTTC.

This chain connects TRBV4-2 to TRBJ1-6; TRBD1 aligns across 10 bases. V shed 4 bases, J shed 8 bases, and the junction held 5 bases outside the gene matches. This CDR3 spans 15 amino acids. The V gene's germline CDR1 is LGHNA and CDR2 YNFKEQ. CDR3 DNA: TGTGCCAGCAGCCTTGACAGGGGGCGGGATTCACCCCTCCACTTT. Encoded protein: CASSLDRGRDSPLHF.

This chain joins TRBV3-1 (or the pseudogene TRBV3-2) and TRBJ1-2, with 8 bases fitting TRBD1. J was trimmed by 5 bases and V by 0 bases; bases with no gene match: 8. The CDR3 is 16 residues long. Germline V gives CDR1 LGHDT, CDR2 YNNKEL (reference sequence). In DNA, the CDR3 is TGTGCCAGCAGCCAAGATCACCAGGGGGCAAGGTATGGCTACACCTTC. Translated, it gives CASSQDHQGARYGYTF.

V gene TRBV6-5 combines with J gene TRBJ2-7; a possible D gene is TRBD1 (7 bases). The CDR3 loop spans 13 amino acids. V was shortened by 6 bases and J by 5 bases, with 14 bases between the two germline ends. Germline V gene data show CDR1 as MNHEY and CDR2 as SVGAGI. The CDR3 DNA follows: TGTGCCAGCAGGGAGGGACAGAATAACGAGCAGTACTTC. Its protein product is CASREGQNNEQYF.

Written as DNA, the CDR3 is TGTGCCAGCAGTTCCGGGACAGGGGGGACAGATACGCAGTATTTT. Its protein is CASSSGTGGTDTQYF. J is TRBJ2-3 and V is TRBV28; 11 positions match TRBD1. Germline lookup yields CDR1 MDHEN and CDR2 SYDVKM. There are 15 residues in the CDR3. The V gene end was trimmed by 4 bases and the J gene end by 3 bases; junction bases not matched to a gene: 3.

J is TRBJ1-5 and V is TRBV12-5, with a tentative D call TRBD1 (5 bases). The CDR3 loop spans 17 amino acids. Germline V CDR1 and CDR2: LGHNT, FRNRAP. V was pared by 0 bases and J by 3 bases, with 15 bases between. CDR3 sequence (DNA): TGTGCTAGTGGTTTGGTACTGGGTCAGGACAACAATCAGCCCCAGCATTTT. Translating it yields CASGLVLGQDNNQPQHF.

The chain combines TRBV7-2 with TRBJ1-3; D is perhaps TRBD1 (6 bases). V lost 1 base and J 5 bases, leaving 12 bases between the germline ends. In germline, CDR1 is SGHTA, CDR2 FQGNSA. There are 15 residues in the CDR3. The CDR3 spells CASSLGNRDRNTIYF. As DNA, the CDR3 is TGTGCCAGCAGCTTAGGAAACAGGGATCGAAACACCATATATTTT.